These 23 T cell receptor beta chains share one sample of origin, sequenced in a study. Only in-frame clones appear in the TCRdb table, and some are missing; sequencing was by immunoSEQ multiplex PCR. The table shows some 48,000 clones, with approximately 93% occurring only once. The material sequenced was PBMCs. The receptor source for this set is a man aged 35-49 years with rheumatoid arthritis.

This clone was detected only once. The chain employs TRBV2 and TRBJ1-1; 7 positions agree with TRBD1. Per the germline V gene, CDR1 is SNHLY and CDR2 is FYNNEI. The CDR3 is 13 residues long. The junction had 6 bases not matched to a gene; V was cut back by 8 bases and J by 3 bases. The CDR3, as DNA: TGTGCCAGCGCCGACAGGGAGGACACTGAAGCTTTCTTT. This codes for CASADREDTEAFF. Filled out from reference TRBV2 and TRBJ1-1, the complete variable domain reads EPEVTQTPSHQVTQMGQEVILRCVPISNHLYFYWYRQILGQKVEFLVSFYNNEISEKSEIFDDQFSVERPDGSNFTLKIRSTKLEDSAMYFCASADREDTEAFFGQGTRLTVV.

The rearrangement joins TRBV6-2 or TRBV6-3 to TRBJ2-4, with 9 bases identical to TRBD2. The V gene end was trimmed by 4 bases and the J gene end by 7 bases; junction bases not matched to a gene: 11. Per the germline V gene, CDR1 is MNHEY and CDR2 is SVGEGT. The CDR3 is made up of 16 amino acids. In DNA, the CDR3 is TGTGCCAGCAGTTGGGTTGCCAGCGGGAGGTTTAACATTCAGTACTTC. Translating it yields CASSWVASGRFNIQYF.

In this sample, this clone turned up once. This chain uses TRBV11-2 with TRBJ1-1, with D possibly matching TRBD1 (6 bases). The V and J ends lost 2 bases and 3 bases respectively, with 22 bases between them. The CDR3 spans 18 residues. From germline, CDR1 is SGHAT and CDR2 FQNNGV. This CDR3 reads CASSLNWGPGRGDTEAFF. In DNA form, the CDR3 reads TGTGCCAGCAGCTTAAATTGGGGACCGGGGAGGGGGGACACTGAAGCTTTCTTT.

This chain uses TRBV4-3 with TRBJ2-5; D could derive from TRBD1 or TRBD2 (5 bases each). Trimming left V 3 bases short and J 5 bases short, with 13 bases between. Germline values: CDR1 LGHNA, CDR2 YSLEER. This CDR3 spans 14 amino acids. The CDR3 nucleotides read TGCGCCAGCAGCCACTCGAGGGGCCCTGAGACCCAGTACTTC. It is translated as CASSHSRGPETQYF.

In this sample, this clone turned up a few times. The rearrangement uses TRBV7-9 and TRBJ1-2; 8 nucleotides agree with TRBD1. The V gene's germline CDR1 is SEHNR and CDR2 FQNEAQ (reference sequence). The CDR3 is 17 residues long. The trim removed 5 bases at V and 4 bases at J, leaving 15 bases unmatched. Here the CDR3 DNA reads TGTGCCAGCAGCCCCCCCCTTGACAGGGGAGTATTCTATGGCTACACCTTC. Its translation: CASSPPLDRGVFYGYTF.

In its sample, this clone was seen a few times. The chain couples TRBV6-2 or TRBV6-3 to TRBJ1-5; D is ambiguous. The V gene's germline CDR1 is MNHEY and CDR2 SVGEGT. The germline V and J ends were trimmed by 0 bases and 4 bases, with 10 bases remaining between them. The CDR3 consists of 15 residues. CDR3: CASSYSRVRNQPQHF. DNA for the CDR3: TGTGCCAGCAGTTACTCGAGGGTCAGGAATCAGCCCCAGCATTTT.

The J gene is TRBJ2-3, the V gene TRBV6-5; D might be TRBD2 (5 bases). V was trimmed by 0 bases and J by 3 bases, leaving 10 bases between them. This CDR3 has 15 amino acids. CDR1 is MNHEY, CDR2 SVGAGI, per germline. The CDR3 DNA reads TGTGCCAGCAGTTACTCGCGTCGGGGTACAGATACGCAGTATTTT. This gives the protein CASSYSRRGTDTQYF.

The gene calls are TRBV7-2 and TRBJ2-7, with a weak D call TRBD2 (5 bases). The CDR3 covers 16 residues. Germline loops: CDR1 SGHTA, CDR2 FQGNSA. V was pared by 1 base and J by 2 bases, with 15 bases between. CDR3 DNA sequence: TGTGCCAGCAGCTTAGTGAGAGGAGGAGCGGCCTACGAGCAGTACTTC. This sequence encodes CASSLVRGGAAYEQYF.

V gene TRBV28 combines with J gene TRBJ1-5; 7 nucleotides agree with TRBD1. V lost 3 bases and J lost 0; bases outside the gene matches: 2. This CDR3 contains 15 residues. CDR1 MDHEN and CDR2 SYDVKM come from the germline V gene. The CDR3 nucleotides are TGTGCCAGCAGTTTCTCAGGGGGTAGCAATCAGCCCCAGCATTTT. Translating gives CASSFSGGSNQPQHF.

This rearrangement joins TRBV7-8 to TRBJ1-5, with 7 bases identical to TRBD1. The CDR3 spans 16 residues. Trimming took 2 bases from V and 2 from J; bases not matched to a gene: 6. Per germline, CDR1 SGHVS and CDR2 FQNEAQ. The CDR3 DNA reads TGTGCCAGCAGCTTACAAAAAGGGACAGGCAATCAGCCCCAGCATTTT. This translates into CASSLQKGTGNQPQHF.

The rearrangement uses TRBV6-6 and TRBJ1-5; tentatively, D is TRBD1 (5 bases). The V and J ends lost 5 bases and 6 bases respectively, with 11 bases between them. CDR3 length: 13 residues. Germline loops: CDR1 MNHNY, CDR2 SVGAGI (reference sequence). As DNA, the CDR3 is TGTGCCAGCAGTCCCCAGGGAGGTCAGCCCCAGCATTTT. It yields the protein CASSPQGGQPQHF.

The chain joins TRBV5-1 to TRBJ2-5, with D perhaps TRBD1 or TRBD2 (5 bases each). V lost 0 bases, J lost 0 bases, and 15 bases lay in between. The CDR3 has 17 amino acids. Germline loops: CDR1 SGHRS, CDR2 YFSETQ. The CDR3, as DNA: TGCGCCAGCAGCTTGGCCCGTTTGGGGACCAACCAAGAGACCCAGTACTTC. Protein product: CASSLARLGTNQETQYF.

This chain uses TRBV3-1 (or the pseudogene TRBV3-2) with TRBJ2-5, with D maybe TRBD2 (6 bases). The CDR3 totals 16 residues. Germline-derived CDR1 and CDR2 are LGHDT and YNNKEL (reference sequence). Trimming pared 1 base from V and 0 bases from J, leaving 12 bases between. CDR3 loop: CASSQGYGGYQETQYF. CDR3 in DNA: TGTGCCAGCAGCCAAGGATATGGGGGGTACCAAGAGACCCAGTACTTC.

The chain has TRBV11-2 and TRBJ2-1; 8 bases align to TRBD2. The CDR3 has 16 amino acids. After removal of 5 bases from V and 0 bases from J, the junction contained 6 bases not matched to a gene. Germline V lookup: CDR1 SGHAT, CDR2 FQNNGV. CDR3 amino acids: CASSTKRGSSYNEQFF. The CDR3, as DNA: TGTGCCAGCAGCACCAAGCGGGGGAGCTCCTACAATGAGCAGTTCTTC.

This clone occurred once. The chain joins TRBV6-4 to TRBJ2-1; 13 nucleotides align to TRBD2. The CDR3 is made up of 21 amino acids. The germline V gene encodes CDR1 MRHNA and CDR2 SNTAGT. V lost 2 bases, J lost 4 bases, and 17 bases stayed unmatched. The CDR3 DNA reads as TGTGCCAGCAGTGACCTTGGGACTAGCGGGAAGACCGTGAGGTCTTACAATGAGCAGTTCTTC. It translates to CASSDLGTSGKTVRSYNEQFF.

The rearrangement joins TRBV5-1 to TRBJ2-7; 10 bases line up with TRBD1. With V trimmed by 1 base and J by 3 bases, 7 bases remained unmatched. CDR1 and CDR2 (germline): SGHRS, YFSETQ. This CDR3 comprises 16 residues. CDR3 region: CASSLTPGQGFYEQYF. DNA of the CDR3: TGCGCCAGCAGCTTGACGCCGGGACAGGGGTTCTACGAGCAGTACTTC.

The V gene is TRBV19, the J gene TRBJ2-5; no clear D. V was shortened by 6 bases and J by 7 bases, with 12 bases between the two germline ends. CDR1 is LNHDA and CDR2 is SQIVND in the germline V gene (reference sequence). The CDR3 has 12 amino acids. Here the CDR3 reads CASSPIPGTQYF. The CDR3 coding sequence is TGTGCCAGTAGCCCCATCCCGGGGACCCAGTACTTC.

The chain is built from TRBV27 and TRBJ1-6; D uncertain. Germline assignment: CDR1 MNHEY and CDR2 SMNVEV (reference sequence). The CDR3 loop spans 15 amino acids. Trimming stripped 5 bases from V and 1 base from J, with 9 bases between. The CDR3 DNA sequence: TGTGCCAGCAGTCCTCCCGCTTCCTATAATTCACCCCTCCACTTT. As protein: CASSPPASYNSPLHF.

The chain couples TRBV28 to TRBJ1-5; 7 bases are a match to TRBD1. The CDR3 extends over 14 amino acids. The V gene end was trimmed by 10 bases and the J gene end by 0 bases; junction bases not matched to a gene: 6. Germline lookup yields CDR1 MDHEN and CDR2 SYDVKM. CDR3 loop: CAIQTGNSNQPQHF. CDR3 nucleotides: TGTGCCATACAGACAGGGAATAGCAATCAGCCCCAGCATTTT.

J is TRBJ2-1 and V is TRBV18; perhaps D is TRBD1 or TRBD2 (5 bases each). The CDR3 consists of 16 residues. The germline gives CDR1 KGHSH, CDR2 LQKENI. Trimming cost V 2 bases and J 7 bases, with 18 bases left between them. The CDR3 is CASSPRKGTEENEQFF. CDR3 DNA: TGTGCCAGCTCACCAAGAAAAGGGACCGAGGAGAATGAGCAGTTCTTC.

The chain joins TRBV6-2 or TRBV6-3 to TRBJ2-7, with D perhaps matching TRBD1 (6 bases). Germline CDR1 reads MNHEY; CDR2 reads SVGEGT. The V and J ends lost 6 bases and 4 bases respectively, with 19 bases between them. CDR3 length: 15 amino acids. CDR3 DNA: TGTGCCAGCAGCTTCGGAGCAGGGGCCAGTTACGAGCAGTACTTC. Translated: CASSFGAGASYEQYF.

The chain carries TRBV7-2 and TRBJ2-1; 12 nucleotides agree with TRBD2. Unmatched junction bases numbered 11, after V lost 2 bases and J lost 15 bases. CDR1 and CDR2 from the germline V gene are SGHTA and FQGNSA. The CDR3 length is 15 residues. CDR3 bases: TGTGCCAGCAGCTTAAGGGAGCTAGCGGGGGGGCAGAGGTTCTTC. It encodes CASSLRELAGGQRFF.

Here the CDR3 DNA reads TGCGCCAGCAGCTTGGGGACGGAATATGGCTACACCTTC. This sequence encodes CASSLGTEYGYTF. The chain uses TRBV5-1 and TRBJ1-2; no clear D gene. The CDR3 contains 13 residues. CDR1 is SGHRS, CDR2 YFSETQ, per germline. Trimming took off 0 bases at V and 5 bases at J, with 8 bases between the two ends. The full variable domain, in which reference TRBV5-1 and TRBJ1-2 provide the parts outside the CDR3, is KAGVTQTPRYLIKTRGQQVTLSCSPISGHRSVSWYQQTPGQGLQFLFEYFSETQRNKGNFPGRFSGRQFSNSRSEMNVSTLELGDSALYLCASSLGTEYGYTFGSGTRLTVV.